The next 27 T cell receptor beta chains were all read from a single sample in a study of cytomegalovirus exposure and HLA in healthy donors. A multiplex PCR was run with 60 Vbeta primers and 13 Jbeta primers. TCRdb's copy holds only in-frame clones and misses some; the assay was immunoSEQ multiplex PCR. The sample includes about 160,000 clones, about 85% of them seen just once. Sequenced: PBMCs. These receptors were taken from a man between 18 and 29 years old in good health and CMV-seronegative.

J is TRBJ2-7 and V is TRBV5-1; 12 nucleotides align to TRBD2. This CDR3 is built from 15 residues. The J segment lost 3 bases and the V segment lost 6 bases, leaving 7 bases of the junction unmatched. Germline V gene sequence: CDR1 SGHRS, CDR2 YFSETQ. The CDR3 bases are TGCGCCAGCACCCCTGGACTAGCGGGAAACTACGAGCAGTACTTC. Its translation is CASTPGLAGNYEQYF. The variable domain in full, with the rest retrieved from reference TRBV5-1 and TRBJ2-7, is KAGVTQTPRYLIKTRGQQVTLSCSPISGHRSVSWYQQTPGQGLQFLFEYFSETQRNKGNFPGRFSGRQFSNSRSEMNVSTLELGDSALYLCASTPGLAGNYEQYFGPGTRLTVT.

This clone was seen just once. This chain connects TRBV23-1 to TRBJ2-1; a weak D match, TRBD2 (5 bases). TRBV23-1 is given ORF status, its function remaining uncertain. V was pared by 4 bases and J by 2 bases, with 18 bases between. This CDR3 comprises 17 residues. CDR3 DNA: TGCGCCAGCAGTCGCCCCCCTCGGGGAAGCACCTACAATGAGCAGTTCTTC. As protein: CASSRPPRGSTYNEQFF.

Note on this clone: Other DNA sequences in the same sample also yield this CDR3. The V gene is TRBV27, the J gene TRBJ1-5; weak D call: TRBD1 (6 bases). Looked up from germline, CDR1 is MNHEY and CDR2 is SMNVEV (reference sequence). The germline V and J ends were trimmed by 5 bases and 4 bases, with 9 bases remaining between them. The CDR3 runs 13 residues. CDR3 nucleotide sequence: TGTGCCAGCAGTCTGAGGGGGAATCAGCCCCAGCATTTT. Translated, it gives CASSLRGNQPQHF.

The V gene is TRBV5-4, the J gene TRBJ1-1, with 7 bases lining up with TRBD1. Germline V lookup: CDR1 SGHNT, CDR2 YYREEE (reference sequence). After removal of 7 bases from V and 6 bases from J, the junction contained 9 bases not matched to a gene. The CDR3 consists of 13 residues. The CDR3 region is CASSGGQMAEAFF. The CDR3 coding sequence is TGTGCCAGCTCTGGGGGACAGATGGCTGAAGCTTTCTTT. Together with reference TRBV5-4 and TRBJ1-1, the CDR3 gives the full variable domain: ETGVTQSPTHLIKTRGQQVTLRCSSQSGHNTVSWYQQALGQGPQFIFQYYREEENGRGNFPPRFSGLQFPNYSSELNVNALELDDSALYLCASSGGQMAEAFFGQGTRLTVV.

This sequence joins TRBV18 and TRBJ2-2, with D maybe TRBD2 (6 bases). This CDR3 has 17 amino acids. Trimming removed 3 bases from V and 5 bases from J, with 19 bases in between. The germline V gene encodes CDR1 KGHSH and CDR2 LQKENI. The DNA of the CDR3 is TGTGCCAGCTCACCCCAGGGACTCCTGGGGCGGACCGGGGAGCTGTTTTTT. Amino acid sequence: CASSPQGLLGRTGELFF.

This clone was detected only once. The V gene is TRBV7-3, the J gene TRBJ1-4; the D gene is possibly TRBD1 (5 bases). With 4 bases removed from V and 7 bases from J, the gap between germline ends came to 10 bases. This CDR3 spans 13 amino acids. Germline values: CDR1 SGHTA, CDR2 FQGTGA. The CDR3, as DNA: TGTGCCAGCAGCTCAGGGATCGGTGAAAAACTGTTTTTT. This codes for CASSSGIGEKLFF.

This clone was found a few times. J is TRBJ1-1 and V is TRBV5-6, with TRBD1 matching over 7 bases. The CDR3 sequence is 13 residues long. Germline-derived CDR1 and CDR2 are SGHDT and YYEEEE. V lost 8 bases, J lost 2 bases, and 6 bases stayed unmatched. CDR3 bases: TGTGCCAGTCTAAGACAGGGTAACACTGAAGCTTTCTTT. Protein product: CASLRQGNTEAFF.

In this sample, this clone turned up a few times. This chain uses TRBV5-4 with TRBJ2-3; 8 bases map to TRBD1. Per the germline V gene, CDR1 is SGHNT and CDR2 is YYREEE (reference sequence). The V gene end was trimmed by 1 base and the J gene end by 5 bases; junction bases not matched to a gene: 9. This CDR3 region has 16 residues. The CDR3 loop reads CASSLSGRGRKDTQYF. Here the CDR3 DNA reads TGTGCCAGCAGCTTGTCCGGCAGGGGGCGTAAAGATACGCAGTATTTT.

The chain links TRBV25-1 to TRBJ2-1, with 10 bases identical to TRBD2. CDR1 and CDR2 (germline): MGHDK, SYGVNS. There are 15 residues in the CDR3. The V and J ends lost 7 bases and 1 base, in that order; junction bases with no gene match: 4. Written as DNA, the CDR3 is TGTGCCAGCAAAAGCGGGGGGGCTTCCTACAATGAGCAGTTCTTC. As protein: CASKSGGASYNEQFF.

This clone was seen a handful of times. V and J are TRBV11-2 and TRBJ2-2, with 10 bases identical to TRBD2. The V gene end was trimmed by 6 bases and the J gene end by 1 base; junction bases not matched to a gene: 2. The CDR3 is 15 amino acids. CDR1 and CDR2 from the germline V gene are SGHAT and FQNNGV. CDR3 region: CASSSSGRNTGELFF. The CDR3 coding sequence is TGTGCCAGCAGTTCTAGCGGGAGGAACACCGGGGAGCTGTTTTTT.

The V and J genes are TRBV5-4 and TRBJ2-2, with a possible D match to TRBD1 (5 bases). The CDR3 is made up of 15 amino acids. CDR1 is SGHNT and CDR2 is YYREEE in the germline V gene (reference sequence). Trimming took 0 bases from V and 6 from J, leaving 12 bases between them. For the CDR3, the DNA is TGTGCCAGCAGCTTGGATATTGGGGCCGCCGGGGAGCTGTTTTTT. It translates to CASSLDIGAAGELFF.

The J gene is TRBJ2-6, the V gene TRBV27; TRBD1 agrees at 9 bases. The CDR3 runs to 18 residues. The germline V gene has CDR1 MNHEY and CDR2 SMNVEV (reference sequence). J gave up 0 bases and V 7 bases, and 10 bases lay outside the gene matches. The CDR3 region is CASIPRDRATSGANVLTF. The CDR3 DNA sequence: TGTGCCAGCATCCCGCGGGACAGGGCCACCTCTGGGGCCAACGTCCTGACTTTC.

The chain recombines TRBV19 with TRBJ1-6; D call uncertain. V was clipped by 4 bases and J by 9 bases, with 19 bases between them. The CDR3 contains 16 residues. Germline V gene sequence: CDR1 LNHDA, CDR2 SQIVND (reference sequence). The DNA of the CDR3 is TGTGCCAGTAGTAACCGGCCGGAGTCAAGGCGTTCACCCCTCCACTTT. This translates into CASSNRPESRRSPLHF.

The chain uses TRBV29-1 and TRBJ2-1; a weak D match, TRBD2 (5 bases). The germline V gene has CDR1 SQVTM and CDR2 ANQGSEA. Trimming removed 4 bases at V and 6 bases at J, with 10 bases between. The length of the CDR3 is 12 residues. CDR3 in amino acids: CSVVAGFNEQFF. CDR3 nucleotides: TGCAGCGTTGTCGCGGGTTTCAATGAGCAGTTCTTC.

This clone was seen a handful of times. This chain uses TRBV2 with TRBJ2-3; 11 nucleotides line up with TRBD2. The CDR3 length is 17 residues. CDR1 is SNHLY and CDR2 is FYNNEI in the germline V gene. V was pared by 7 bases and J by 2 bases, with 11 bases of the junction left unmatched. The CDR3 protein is CASNGGGTSGFTDTQYF. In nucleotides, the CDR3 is TGTGCCAGCAATGGGGGCGGGACTAGCGGATTCACAGATACGCAGTATTTT.

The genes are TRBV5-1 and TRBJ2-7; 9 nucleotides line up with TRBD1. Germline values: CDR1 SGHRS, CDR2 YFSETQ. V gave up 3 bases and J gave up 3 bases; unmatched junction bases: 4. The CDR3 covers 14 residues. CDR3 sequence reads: CASSWLGQGYEQYF. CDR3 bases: TGCGCCAGCAGCTGGCTGGGACAGGGCTACGAGCAGTACTTC.

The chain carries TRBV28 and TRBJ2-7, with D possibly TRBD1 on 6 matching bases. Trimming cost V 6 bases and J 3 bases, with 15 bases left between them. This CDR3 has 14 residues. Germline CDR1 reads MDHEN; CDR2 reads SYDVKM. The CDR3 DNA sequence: TGTGCCAGCAGATCCCCCGGACAGCACTACGAGCAGTACTTC. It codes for CASRSPGQHYEQYF.

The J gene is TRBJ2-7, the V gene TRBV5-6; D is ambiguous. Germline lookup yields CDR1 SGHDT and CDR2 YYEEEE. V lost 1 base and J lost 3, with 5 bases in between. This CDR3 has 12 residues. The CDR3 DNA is TGTGCCAGCAGCTTGAACAACTACGAGCAGTACTTC. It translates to CASSLNNYEQYF.

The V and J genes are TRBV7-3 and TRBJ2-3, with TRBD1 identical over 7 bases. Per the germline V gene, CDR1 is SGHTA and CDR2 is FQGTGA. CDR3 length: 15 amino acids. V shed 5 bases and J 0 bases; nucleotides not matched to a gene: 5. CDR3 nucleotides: TGTGCCAGCAGCCCCGGGACAGTGAGCACAGATACGCAGTATTTT. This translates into CASSPGTVSTDTQYF.

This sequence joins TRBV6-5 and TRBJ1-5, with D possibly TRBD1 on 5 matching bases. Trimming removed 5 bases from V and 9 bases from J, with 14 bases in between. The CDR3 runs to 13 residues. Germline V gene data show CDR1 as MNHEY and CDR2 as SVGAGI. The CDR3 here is CASSRDGQGPQHF. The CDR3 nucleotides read TGTGCCAGCAGTAGAGACGGCCAGGGGCCCCAGCATTTT.

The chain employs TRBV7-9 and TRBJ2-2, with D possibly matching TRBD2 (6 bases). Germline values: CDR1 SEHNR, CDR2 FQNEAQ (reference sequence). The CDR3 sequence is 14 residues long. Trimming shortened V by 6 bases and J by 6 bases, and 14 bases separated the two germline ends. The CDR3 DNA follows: TGTGCCAGCAGGGGGGACGGAGGGTCCGGGGAGCTGTTTTTT. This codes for CASRGDGGSGELFF.

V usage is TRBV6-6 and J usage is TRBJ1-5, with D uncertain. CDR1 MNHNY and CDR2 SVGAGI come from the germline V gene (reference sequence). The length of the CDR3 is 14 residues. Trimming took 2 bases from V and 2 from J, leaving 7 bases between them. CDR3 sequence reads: CASSYTTGNQPQHF. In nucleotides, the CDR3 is TGTGCCAGCAGTTACACAACAGGCAATCAGCCCCAGCATTTT.

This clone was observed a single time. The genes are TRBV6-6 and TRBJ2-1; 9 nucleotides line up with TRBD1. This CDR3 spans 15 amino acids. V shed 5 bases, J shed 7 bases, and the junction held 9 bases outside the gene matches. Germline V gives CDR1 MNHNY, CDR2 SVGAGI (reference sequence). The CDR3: CASSPDRGSQNEQFF. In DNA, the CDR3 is TGTGCCAGCAGTCCCGACAGGGGGAGTCAGAATGAGCAGTTCTTC.

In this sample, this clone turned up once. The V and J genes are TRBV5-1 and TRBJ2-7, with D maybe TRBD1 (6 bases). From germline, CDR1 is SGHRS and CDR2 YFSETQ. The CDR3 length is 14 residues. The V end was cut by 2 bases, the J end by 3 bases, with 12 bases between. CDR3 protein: CASSFGTPIYEQYF. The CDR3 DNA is TGCGCCAGCAGCTTCGGGACACCCATCTACGAGCAGTACTTC.

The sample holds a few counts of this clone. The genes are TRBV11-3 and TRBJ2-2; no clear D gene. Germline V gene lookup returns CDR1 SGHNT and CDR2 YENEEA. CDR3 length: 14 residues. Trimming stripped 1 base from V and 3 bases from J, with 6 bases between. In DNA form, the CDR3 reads TGTGCCAGCAGCTTAGCACAGCACACCGGGGAGCTGTTTTTT. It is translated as CASSLAQHTGELFF.

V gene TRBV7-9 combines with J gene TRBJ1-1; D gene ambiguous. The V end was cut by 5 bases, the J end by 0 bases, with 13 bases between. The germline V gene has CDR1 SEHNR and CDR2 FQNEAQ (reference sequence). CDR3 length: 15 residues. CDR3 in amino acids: CASSMGPGLNTEAFF. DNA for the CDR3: TGTGCCAGCAGCATGGGTCCGGGTTTGAACACTGAAGCTTTCTTT.

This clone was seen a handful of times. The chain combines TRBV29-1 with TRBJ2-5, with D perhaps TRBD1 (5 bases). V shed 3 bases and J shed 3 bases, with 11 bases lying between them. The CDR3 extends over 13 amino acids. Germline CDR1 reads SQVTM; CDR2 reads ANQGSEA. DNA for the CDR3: TGCAGCGTTGATGGGGCAGCCGAAGAGACCCAGTACTTC. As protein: CSVDGAAEETQYF.